This TCR beta chain was sequenced for a study of Graves' ophthalmopathy and Graves' hyperthyroidism. This clonotype was seen repeatedly, ten times or more. The CDR3 consists of 12 residues. The V gene end was trimmed by 2 bases and the J gene end by 7 bases; junction bases not matched to a gene: 2. From germline, CDR1 is DFQATT and CDR2 SNEGSKA (reference sequence). Amplifying from RNA transcripts, the study obtained TCR beta CDR3 regions. Amplification began with first-round RT-PCR using HTBI primers, then second-round multiplex PCR was performed. TCRdb fed the multiplex PCR reads into MiXCR, producing one record per CDR3 protein. The sample contains about 220,000 distinct CDR3 sequences, about 22% of which appear only once.

The sequence came from a woman aged 45 to 65 with Graves' ophthalmopathy. The sample consisted of peripheral blood. The rearrangement links TRBV20-1 to TRBJ1-5; 7 nucleotides align to TRBD1. CDR3 DNA sequence: TGCAGTGCTAGACCAGGGGGGCAGCCCCAGCATTTT. Translation gives CSARPGGQPQHF.